The sequence of this TCR beta chain was determined in a study of identical twins. General study findings and limits: Some out-of-frame alpha sequences were shared by twins, and these showed excess low generation probability.

Note on this clonotype: Its antigen is unknown.

Unique molecular identifiers were in the cDNA, with template-switch universal primer binding. TCRdb fed the 5' RACE reads into MiXCR, producing one record per CDR3 protein. The table records roughly 700,000 distinct CDR3 sequences, 8.6% of them present only once. Germline-derived CDR1 and CDR2 are SNHLY and FYNNEI. V trimming: 5 bases; J trimming: 12 bases; junction bases outside the gene matches: 6. This CDR3 is built from 12 residues. The same specimen was also included in a second study, on yellow fever vaccine responses in identical twins. That source adds: The authors reported partly convergent, partly personalized vaccine responses in identical twins.

The rearrangement uses TRBV2 and TRBJ2-1; TRBD2 aligns across 8 bases. The receptor was isolated from a woman younger than 35 in good health. The sample taken for sequencing was PBMCs. CDR3 loop: CASSRERERQFF. CDR3 bases: TGTGCCAGCAGTAGGGAGCGGGAGAGGCAGTTCTTC.